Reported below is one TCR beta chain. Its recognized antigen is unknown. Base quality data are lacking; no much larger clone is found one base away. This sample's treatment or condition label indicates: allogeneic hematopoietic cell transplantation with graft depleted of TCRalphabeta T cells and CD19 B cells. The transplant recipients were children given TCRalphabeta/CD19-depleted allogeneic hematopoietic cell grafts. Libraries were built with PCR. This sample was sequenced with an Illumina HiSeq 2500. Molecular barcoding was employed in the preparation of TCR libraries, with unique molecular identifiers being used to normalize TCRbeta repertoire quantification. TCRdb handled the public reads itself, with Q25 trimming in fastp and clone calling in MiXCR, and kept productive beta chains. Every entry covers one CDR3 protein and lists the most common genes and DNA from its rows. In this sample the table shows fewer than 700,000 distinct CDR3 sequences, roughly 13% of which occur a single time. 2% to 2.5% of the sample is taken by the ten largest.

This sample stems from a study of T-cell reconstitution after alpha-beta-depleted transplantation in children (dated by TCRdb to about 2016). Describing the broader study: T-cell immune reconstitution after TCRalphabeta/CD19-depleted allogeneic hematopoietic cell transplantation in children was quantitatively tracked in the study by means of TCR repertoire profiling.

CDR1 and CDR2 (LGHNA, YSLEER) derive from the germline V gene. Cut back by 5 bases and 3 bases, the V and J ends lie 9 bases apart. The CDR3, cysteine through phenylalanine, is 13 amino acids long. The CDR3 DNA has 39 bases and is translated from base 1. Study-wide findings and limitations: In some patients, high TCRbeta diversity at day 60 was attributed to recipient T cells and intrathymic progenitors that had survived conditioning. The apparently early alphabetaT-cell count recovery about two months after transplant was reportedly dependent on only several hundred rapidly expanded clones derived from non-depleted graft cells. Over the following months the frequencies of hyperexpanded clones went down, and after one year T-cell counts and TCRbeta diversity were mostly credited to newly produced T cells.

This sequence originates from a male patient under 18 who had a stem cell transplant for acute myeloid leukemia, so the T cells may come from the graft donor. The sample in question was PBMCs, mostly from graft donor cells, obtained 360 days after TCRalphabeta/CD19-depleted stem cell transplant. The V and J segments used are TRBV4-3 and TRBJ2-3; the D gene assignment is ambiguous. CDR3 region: CASSERSTDTQYF. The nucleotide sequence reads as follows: TGCGCCAGCAGCGAAAGGTCAACAGATACGCAGTATTTT.